Each of the 12 T cell receptor beta chains below was sequenced from the same sample in a study of CD8+ T cells in alopecia areata. Specified treatment: oral pan-JAK inhibitor, 5-10 mg twice daily. Extracted RNA was reverse transcribed, and the resulting cDNA served as sequencing template. Assay used: immunoSEQ multiplex PCR; TCRdb lists only in-frame clones, some missing. The sample has around 200,000 clones; about 64% are singletons. The sample in question was CD4+ T cells sorted from blood, obtained at week 4, from a patient treated with tofacitinib. Receptors originate from a human donor with alopecia areata.

V usage is TRBV2 and J usage is TRBJ1-2; the D is unclear. This CDR3 comprises 13 residues. With 8 bases removed from V and 7 bases from J, the gap between germline ends came to 17 bases. The V gene's germline CDR1 is SNHLY and CDR2 FYNNEI. This CDR3 is CASSVKVEAGYTF. The DNA of the CDR3 is TGTGCCAGCTCAGTGAAGGTCGAGGCTGGCTACACCTTC.

This clone was detected only a few times. The chain carries TRBV7-2 and TRBJ1-5; D gene uncertain. Per germline, CDR1 SGHTA and CDR2 FQGNSA. The CDR3 consists of 13 residues. V was cut by 4 bases and J by 0 bases, with 4 bases left in between. CDR3 residues: CASSSNSNQPQHF. CDR3 bases: TGTGCCAGCAGCTCCAATAGCAATCAGCCCCAGCATTTT.

This chain connects TRBV10-2 to TRBJ1-2; D might be TRBD1 (6 bases). This CDR3 spans 12 amino acids. Germline V lookup: CDR1 WSHSY, CDR2 SAAADI. V was trimmed by 4 bases and J by 6 bases, leaving 9 bases between them. The CDR3 is CASSGGHDGYTF. In DNA, the CDR3 is TGCGCCAGCAGTGGGGGGCATGATGGCTACACCTTC.

The V and J genes are TRBV5-6 and TRBJ2-7, with 7 bases matching TRBD1. Germline CDR1 and CDR2: SGHDT and YYEEEE. V gave up 4 bases and J gave up 4 bases; unmatched junction bases: 11. The CDR3 has 15 residues. The CDR3 protein is CASSHSGTVAYEQYF. The CDR3 DNA reads TGTGCCAGCAGCCATTCCGGGACAGTTGCATACGAGCAGTACTTC.

This chain links TRBV30 with TRBJ1-1, with 9 bases fitting TRBD1. This CDR3 has 14 amino acids. The V and J ends lost 4 bases and 4 bases, in that order; junction bases with no gene match: 7. Germline CDR1 is GTSNPN and CDR2 is SVGIG (reference sequence). The CDR3 DNA sequence: TGTGCCTGGAACTACAGGGGGCTGGGCACTGAAGCTTTCTTT. This gives the protein CAWNYRGLGTEAFF. The complete variable domain, with remaining parts taken from reference TRBV30 and TRBJ1-1, reads SQTIHQWPATLVQPVGSPLSLECTVEGTSNPNLYWYRQAAGRGLQLLFYSVGIGQISSEVPQNLSASRPQDRQFILSSKKLLLSDSGFYLCAWNYRGLGTEAFFGQGTRLTVV.

Only a few counts were recorded for this clone. The chain joins TRBV29-1 to TRBJ2-5, with 7 nucleotides matching TRBD2. This CDR3 is built from 13 residues. Germline CDR1 and CDR2: SQVTM and ANQGSEA. The V gene end was trimmed by 4 bases and the J gene end by 4 bases; junction bases not matched to a gene: 6. CDR3 region: CSVVGGVGETQYF. The CDR3 DNA sequence: TGCAGCGTTGTGGGAGGGGTGGGAGAGACCCAGTACTTC.

This chain connects TRBV7-8 to TRBJ1-2, with a weak D call TRBD1 (6 bases). This CDR3 has 16 amino acids. Trimming removed 3 bases from V and 5 bases from J, with 19 bases in between. CDR1 is SGHVS, CDR2 FQNEAQ, per germline. The CDR3 is CASSLGGQGNPYGYTF. CDR3 in DNA: TGTGCCAGCAGCTTGGGGGGCCAGGGGAACCCATATGGCTACACCTTC.

J is TRBJ2-5 and V is TRBV15; 8 bases match TRBD2. This CDR3 has 15 amino acids. Germline CDR1 and CDR2: LNHNV and YYDKDF (reference sequence). Losses at the gene ends were 5 bases for V and 3 bases for J; bases not matched to a gene: 8. CDR3 in amino acids: CATSSSRGGKETQYF. In DNA, the CDR3 is TGTGCCACCAGCTCGAGCCGGGGGGGTAAAGAGACCCAGTACTTC.

This chain links TRBV20-1 with TRBJ2-3; D uncertain. CDR1 is DFQATT, CDR2 SNEGSKA, per germline (reference sequence). CDR3 size: 10 residues. V was trimmed by 6 bases and J by 3 bases, leaving 4 bases between them. The CDR3 nucleotides read TGCAGTGCCATGACAGATACGCAGTATTTT. Its translation: CSAMTDTQYF.

As regards this clone: Distinct nucleotide sequences in the sample also encode this CDR3. The genes are TRBV29-1 and TRBJ1-1; 8 bases line up with TRBD1. The CDR3 runs to 13 residues. Germline assignment: CDR1 SQVTM and CDR2 ANQGSEA. V trimming: 3 bases; J trimming: 1 base; junction bases outside the gene matches: 1. This CDR3 reads CSVEGQENTEAFF. As DNA, the CDR3 is TGCAGCGTTGAGGGACAGGAGAACACTGAAGCTTTCTTT.

This chain joins TRBV6-5 and TRBJ1-2, with D tentatively TRBD1 (5 bases). The V end lost 10 bases, the J end lost 4 bases, and 16 bases lay between the germline ends. The CDR3 is 13 residues long. Germline values: CDR1 MNHEY, CDR2 SVGAGI. The CDR3 reads CATKGTLGYGYTF. The CDR3 DNA reads TGTGCCACCAAGGGGACGTTGGGCTATGGCTACACCTTC.

V usage is TRBV6-5 and J usage is TRBJ2-3; unclear D gene. Germline V CDR1 and CDR2: MNHEY, SVGAGI. This CDR3 comprises 12 residues. V gave up 3 bases and J gave up 2 bases, with 3 bases separating them. CDR3: CASSYDTDTQYF. The DNA of the CDR3 is TGTGCCAGCAGTTATGACACAGATACGCAGTATTTT.